The 32 T cell receptor beta chains below all came from one sample that was sequenced in a study of human T cells and chemical hapten exposure. TCRdb re-analysed the RACE reads in MiXCR, keeping a single row per CDR3 protein. The sample includes 80,000 to 100,000 distinct CDR3 sequences, 10% to 13% of them seen just once. Time point described: pre-sensitization, week 0. Treatment reported: therapeutic diphenylcyclopropenone sensitization with weekly scalp DPC. The sample consisted of whole blood, taken in connection with sensitization to the hapten diphenylcyclopropenone (DPC). These TCRs come from a woman in her fifties or sixties with alopecia areata. Some clones in this sample may be carry-over from other donors' samples.

This clonotype turned up a few times. The V gene is TRBV20-1, the J gene TRBJ2-7; no clear D. V lost 5 bases and J 0 bases, leaving 20 bases between the germline ends. This CDR3 region has 16 residues. Germline lookup yields CDR1 DFQATT and CDR2 SNEGSKA (reference sequence). The CDR3 DNA is TGCAGTGCTCCTGGTCCCGGCAGCTCAAGCTCCTACGAGCAGTACTTC. Amino acid sequence: CSAPGPGSSSSYEQYF.

The chain employs TRBV20-1 and TRBJ2-7; D may be TRBD2 (6 bases). Germline V gene lookup returns CDR1 DFQATT and CDR2 SNEGSKA (reference sequence). The CDR3 sequence is 12 residues long. The V and J ends lost 2 bases and 2 bases respectively, with 7 bases between them. The DNA for the CDR3 is TGCAGTGCTAGATCGGGGGCCTACGAGCAGTACTTC. This sequence encodes CSARSGAYEQYF.

This clonotype occurred a few times. V and J are TRBV7-2 and TRBJ1-5; D remains unclear. CDR1 and CDR2 from the germline V gene are SGHTA and FQGNSA. The V end lost 5 bases, the J end lost 4 bases, and 9 bases lay between the germline ends. This CDR3 comprises 13 residues. The CDR3 DNA sequence: TGTGCCAGCAGCCCGGCCCAAAATCAGCCCCAGCATTTT. It is translated as CASSPAQNQPQHF.

The chain joins TRBV18 to TRBJ2-1; D possibly corresponds to TRBD2 (6 bases). CDR3 length: 13 amino acids. Trimming removed 2 bases at V and 4 bases at J, with 6 bases between. CDR1 KGHSH and CDR2 LQKENI come from the germline V gene. Here the CDR3 reads CASSPAGYNEQFF. CDR3 DNA: TGTGCCAGCTCACCAGCGGGGTACAATGAGCAGTTCTTC.

This clonotype showed up many times. The chain couples TRBV7-9 to TRBJ2-3, with D uncertain. V was trimmed by 5 bases and J by 0 bases, leaving 6 bases between them. The CDR3 consists of 13 residues. Germline V lookup: CDR1 SEHNR, CDR2 FQNEAQ (reference sequence). The CDR3 protein is CASSQHSTDTQYF. As DNA, the CDR3 is TGTGCCAGCAGCCAGCATAGCACAGATACGCAGTATTTT. Drawing the rest from reference TRBV7-9 and TRBJ2-3, the complete variable domain is DTGVSQNPRHKITKRGQNVTFRCDPISEHNRLYWYRQTLGQGPEFLTYFQNEAQLEKSRLLSDRFSAERPKGSFSTLEIQRTEQGDSAMYLCASSQHSTDTQYFGPGTRLTVL.

This clonotype was detected many times. The V gene is TRBV3-1, the J gene TRBJ2-5; D gene unclear. CDR3 length: 16 amino acids. V was shortened by 1 base and J by 5 bases, with 17 bases between the two germline ends. Germline CDR1 and CDR2: LGHDT and YNNKEL (reference sequence). CDR3 sequence reads: CASSQGFSALGETQYF. CDR3 DNA: TGTGCCAGCAGCCAAGGGTTCTCAGCCTTAGGGGAGACCCAGTACTTC.

This clonotype showed up just a few times. The genes are TRBV10-3 and TRBJ1-5; D remains unclear. Trimming took off 8 bases at V and 5 bases at J, with 10 bases between the two ends. CDR1 is ENHRY and CDR2 is SYGVKD in the germline V gene. This CDR3 comprises 12 residues. The CDR3 DNA follows: TGTGCCATCCGATCTGGTGATCAGCCCCAGCATTTT. This encodes CAIRSGDQPQHF.

This clonotype was recorded many times. The gene calls are TRBV27 and TRBJ2-1; TRBD1 is a possible D gene (5 bases). Germline V gene data show CDR1 as MNHEY and CDR2 as SMNVEV (reference sequence). Trimming removed 2 bases at V and 5 bases at J, with 13 bases between. This CDR3 contains 15 residues. The CDR3 sequence: CASSLVQGVNNEQFF. The DNA for the CDR3 is TGTGCCAGCAGTTTAGTTCAGGGCGTAAACAATGAGCAGTTCTTC.

This clonotype was detected only a few times. This chain links TRBV7-9 with TRBJ1-1; tentative D call: TRBD1 (5 bases). The length of the CDR3 is 13 residues. V was shortened by 1 base and J by 10 bases, with 13 bases between the two germline ends. Germline CDR1 and CDR2: SEHNR and FQNEAQ (reference sequence). The CDR3, as DNA: TGTGCCAGCAGCTTAGGCAGGGTATCCCGAGCTTTCTTT. Translation gives CASSLGRVSRAFF.

The J gene is TRBJ1-6, the V gene TRBV6-1; D unresolved. This CDR3 is built from 14 residues. Germline V gene lookup returns CDR1 MNHNS and CDR2 SASEGT. V was shortened by 8 bases and J by 0 bases, with 8 bases between the two germline ends. The CDR3 spells CASYLSSYNSPLHF. DNA of the CDR3: TGTGCCAGCTACCTAAGCTCCTATAATTCACCCCTCCACTTT.

This chain links TRBV11-2 with TRBJ2-1, with D tentatively TRBD2 (6 bases). With 4 bases removed from V and 0 bases from J, the gap between germline ends came to 10 bases. The CDR3 extends over 15 amino acids. CDR1 and CDR2 (germline): SGHAT, FQNNGV. The CDR3 region is CASSSLAPSYNEQFF. CDR3 in DNA: TGTGCCAGCAGCTCACTAGCCCCCTCCTACAATGAGCAGTTCTTC.

This clonotype was observed at least ten times. This chain uses TRBV10-2 with TRBJ2-1; D remains unclear. Trimming shortened V by 0 bases and J by 4 bases, and 7 bases separated the two germline ends. This CDR3 region has 14 residues. Germline V gene sequence: CDR1 WSHSY, CDR2 SAAADI. This chain's CDR3 is CASSESGPYNEQFF. CDR3 nucleotides: TGCGCCAGCAGTGAGTCCGGACCGTACAATGAGCAGTTCTTC.

V is TRBV5-6 and J is TRBJ2-7, with D unresolved. V was pared by 7 bases and J by 2 bases, with 16 bases between. The CDR3 consists of 14 residues. The V gene's germline CDR1 is SGHDT and CDR2 YYEEEE. The CDR3 nucleotides read TGTGCCAGCGCCGTTCCGGGCCGAGCCTACGAGCAGTACTTC. Translating gives CASAVPGRAYEQYF.

This clonotype was counted ten times or more. This chain uses TRBV7-9 with TRBJ1-2, with D perhaps TRBD1 (5 bases). Germline V gene lookup returns CDR1 SEHNR and CDR2 FQNEAQ (reference sequence). The CDR3 has 15 residues. The germline V and J ends were trimmed by 4 bases and 4 bases, with 16 bases remaining between them. CDR3 in amino acids: CASSSTQTDSYGYTF. DNA of the CDR3: TGTGCCAGCAGCTCCACCCAGACAGATTCCTATGGCTACACCTTC.

This clonotype was detected only once. J is TRBJ2-2 and V is TRBV19; no definite D call. V was shortened by 5 bases and J by 8 bases, with 18 bases between the two germline ends. There are 15 residues in the CDR3. Germline CDR1 and CDR2: LNHDA and SQIVND (reference sequence). The CDR3 nucleotides read TGTGCCAGTAGTTTTGAACTCCCCGCCCCGGGGGAGCTGTTTTTT. Its protein is CASSFELPAPGELFF.

This clonotype was found many times. This chain joins TRBV11-1 and TRBJ2-5; D gene ambiguous. Germline V lookup: CDR1 SGHAT, CDR2 FQDESV (reference sequence). The CDR3 runs to 11 residues. V dropped 4 bases and J dropped 7 bases, with 7 bases sitting between them. This chain's CDR3 is CASSSWGTQYF. DNA for the CDR3: TGTGCCAGCAGCTCATGGGGGACCCAGTACTTC.

This clonotype was seen more than once but under ten times. The chain carries TRBV7-2 and TRBJ2-3; D uncertain. The CDR3 totals 12 residues. Germline CDR1 is SGHTA and CDR2 is FQGNSA. Trimming left V 1 base short and J 7 bases short, with 6 bases between. CDR3 protein: CASSLEPNTQYF. The CDR3 DNA reads as TGTGCCAGCAGCTTAGAGCCAAATACGCAGTATTTT.

The V gene is TRBV3-1, the J gene TRBJ2-3; 8 positions match TRBD2. The length of the CDR3 is 18 residues. The germline CDR1 and CDR2 sequences are LGHDT and YNNKEL (reference sequence). V shed 0 bases, J shed 0 bases, and the junction held 8 bases outside the gene matches. CDR3 DNA: TGTGCCAGCAGCCAAGACCCCTTCAGCGGGGGAAGCACAGATACGCAGTATTTT. It encodes CASSQDPFSGGSTDTQYF.

V is TRBV18 and J is TRBJ1-1; D is unclear. This CDR3 has 16 residues. V lost 4 bases to trimming and J lost 2 bases, with 17 bases between them. The germline gives CDR1 KGHSH, CDR2 LQKENI. The CDR3 nucleotides read TGTGCCAGCTCACGGCTGGGGTTCGCAGACAACACTGAAGCTTTCTTT. Its protein is CASSRLGFADNTEAFF.

This clonotype was found many times. The chain employs TRBV20-1 and TRBJ1-1; 9 bases map to TRBD1. This CDR3 contains 14 residues. Germline assignment: CDR1 DFQATT and CDR2 SNEGSKA (reference sequence). The V gene end was trimmed by 6 bases and the J gene end by 4 bases; junction bases not matched to a gene: 9. The CDR3 is CSAIPQGAATEAFF. The CDR3 coding sequence is TGCAGTGCCATCCCACAGGGGGCGGCCACTGAAGCTTTCTTT.

This clonotype was observed at least ten times. The rearrangement joins TRBV7-2 to TRBJ1-2; TRBD1 aligns across 10 bases. There are 14 residues in the CDR3. V dropped 0 bases and J dropped 8; count of bases not matched to a gene: 3. Looked up from germline, CDR1 is SGHTA and CDR2 is FQGNSA. The chain's CDR3 is CASSLAGDRGGYTF. CDR3 nucleotide sequence: TGTGCCAGCAGCTTAGCGGGGGACAGGGGAGGCTACACCTTC. Filled out from reference TRBV7-2 and TRBJ1-2, the complete variable domain reads GAGVSQSPSNKVTEKGKDVELRCDPISGHTALYWYRQSLGQGLEFLIYFQGNSAPDKSGLPSDRFSAERTGGSVSTLTIQRTQQEDSAVYLCASSLAGDRGGYTFGSGTRLTVV.

This sequence joins TRBV7-2 and TRBJ1-2; D is perhaps TRBD1 (5 bases). CDR1 and CDR2 (germline): SGHTA, FQGNSA. Trimming shortened V by 5 bases and J by 3 bases, and 22 bases separated the two germline ends. The CDR3 runs 17 residues. CDR3 in amino acids: CASSQYGGRAPDYGYTF. The CDR3 DNA follows: TGTGCCAGCAGCCAGTACGGGGGAAGGGCCCCCGACTATGGCTACACCTTC.

This clonotype was recorded many times. J is TRBJ1-6 and V is TRBV10-1; TRBD1 aligns across 7 bases. Germline CDR1 reads WNHNN; CDR2 reads SYGVQD (reference sequence). The CDR3 extends over 14 amino acids. The V and J ends lost 5 bases and 7 bases, in that order; junction bases with no gene match: 5. The CDR3 protein is CASSPTGLNSPLHF. The CDR3, as DNA: TGCGCCAGCAGTCCGACAGGGTTGAATTCACCCCTCCACTTT.

Here the CDR3 DNA reads TGTGCCAGCAGCACACAAACGATCTATGGCTACACCTTC. It codes for CASSTQTIYGYTF. The chain links TRBV7-9 to TRBJ1-2; D uncertain. The CDR3 covers 13 residues. Between the trimmed V and J ends, which lost 5 bases and 4 bases, there was a span of 11 bases. Per germline, CDR1 SEHNR and CDR2 FQNEAQ (reference sequence).

This rearrangement joins TRBV6-6 to TRBJ1-3; D ambiguous. Per the germline V gene, CDR1 is MNHNY and CDR2 is SVGAGI (reference sequence). This CDR3 is built from 15 residues. The V end lost 2 bases, the J end lost 8 bases, and 16 bases lay between the germline ends. CDR3 nucleotide sequence: TGTGCCAGCAGTTACGTCCCCCCCCCTCGTCACACCATATATTTT. The encoded protein is CASSYVPPPRHTIYF.

This clonotype was picked up a small number of times. The chain couples TRBV25-1 to TRBJ1-2, with TRBD1 matching over 12 bases. The CDR3 has 13 amino acids. With 4 bases clipped from V and 7 bases from J, the junction kept 1 base outside the gene matches. Germline values: CDR1 MGHDK, CDR2 SYGVNS. This CDR3 reads CASSVGQGAGYTF. The CDR3 coding sequence is TGTGCCAGCAGTGTGGGACAGGGGGCTGGCTACACCTTC.

This clonotype was found many times. The chain carries TRBV5-1 and TRBJ2-5, with 9 positions matching TRBD1. Germline V lookup: CDR1 SGHRS, CDR2 YFSETQ. With 2 bases clipped from V and 1 base from J, the junction kept 3 bases outside the gene matches. CDR3 length: 15 residues. DNA for the CDR3: TGCGCCAGCAGCTTACTACAGGGGGCCCAAGAGACCCAGTACTTC. Protein sequence: CASSLLQGAQETQYF.

This chain links TRBV20-1 with TRBJ1-2; maybe TRBD1 (6 bases). The V end was cut by 4 bases, the J end by 7 bases, with 13 bases between. The germline CDR1 and CDR2 sequences are DFQATT and SNEGSKA (reference sequence). The CDR3 length is 12 residues. CDR3 residues: CSAIWGALGYTF. DNA for the CDR3: TGCAGTGCTATTTGGGGGGCGCTTGGCTACACCTTC.

A few counts support this clonotype. The chain recombines TRBV3-2 with TRBJ1-1; whether TRBD1, the table's D call, matches the DNA was not checked. TRBV3-2 is given as a pseudogene. The CDR3 loop spans 15 amino acids. In nucleotides, the CDR3 is TGTGCCAGCAGCCAAGATTGGCAACAGGGTCGAGCAGCTTTCTTT. Residues: CASSQDWQQGRAAFF.

The sample holds many counts of this clonotype. The V and J genes are TRBV4-2 and TRBJ1-2; D might be TRBD1 (6 bases). CDR1 and CDR2 (germline): LGHNA, YNFKEQ. There are 15 residues in the CDR3. V gave up 3 bases and J gave up 4 bases, with 15 bases separating them. In DNA form, the CDR3 reads TGTGCCAGCAGCCACCCCCAACAGGGATCCTATGGCTACACCTTC. Translating gives CASSHPQQGSYGYTF.

This clonotype was counted at least ten times. V is TRBV29-1 and J is TRBJ1-1, with a possible D match to TRBD1 (6 bases). Germline lookup yields CDR1 SQVTM and CDR2 ANQGSEA. This CDR3 contains 9 residues. The CDR3 reads CTADSGAFF. The CDR3 nucleotides are TGCACCGCGGACAGCGGCGCTTTCTTT.

There are a few counts of this clonotype. The chain carries TRBV30 and TRBJ2-7; D gene ambiguous. This CDR3 has 11 residues. Per the germline V gene, CDR1 is GTSNPN and CDR2 is SVGIG (reference sequence). Trimming shortened V by 0 bases and J by 4 bases, and 4 bases separated the two germline ends. The DNA for the CDR3 is TGTGCCTGGAGTGTCGGTTACGAGCAGTACTTC. As protein: CAWSVGYEQYF.